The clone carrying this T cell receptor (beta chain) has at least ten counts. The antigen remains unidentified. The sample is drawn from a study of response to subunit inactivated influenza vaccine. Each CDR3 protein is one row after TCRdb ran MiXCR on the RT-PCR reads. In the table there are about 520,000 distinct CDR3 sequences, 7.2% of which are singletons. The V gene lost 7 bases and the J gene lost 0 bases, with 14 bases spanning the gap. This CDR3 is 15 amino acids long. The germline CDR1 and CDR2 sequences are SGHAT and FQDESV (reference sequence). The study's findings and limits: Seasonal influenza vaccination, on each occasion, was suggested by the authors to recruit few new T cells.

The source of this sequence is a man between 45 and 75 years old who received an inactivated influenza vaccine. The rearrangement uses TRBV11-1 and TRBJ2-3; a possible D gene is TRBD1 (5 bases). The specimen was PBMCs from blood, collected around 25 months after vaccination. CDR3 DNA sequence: TGTGCCAGCAACACCCAGGGCAGGAGCACAGATACGCAGTATTTT. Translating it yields CASNTQGRSTDTQYF.